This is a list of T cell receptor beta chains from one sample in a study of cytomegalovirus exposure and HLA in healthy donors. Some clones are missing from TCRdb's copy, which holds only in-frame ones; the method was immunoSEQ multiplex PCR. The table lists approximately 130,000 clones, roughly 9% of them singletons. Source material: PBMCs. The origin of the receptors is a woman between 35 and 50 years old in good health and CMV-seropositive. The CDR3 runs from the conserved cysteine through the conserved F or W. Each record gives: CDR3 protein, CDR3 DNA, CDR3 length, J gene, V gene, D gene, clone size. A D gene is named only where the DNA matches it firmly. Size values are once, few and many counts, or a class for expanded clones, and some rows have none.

CASSLKPQWSGDTQYF | TGTGCCAGCAGCTTAAAACCCCAGTGGTCGGGAGATACGCAGTATTTT | 16 | TRBJ2-3 | TRBV7-3 | . | .
CASSQSPGTGYNSPLHF | TGTGCCAGCAGCCAATCCCCCGGGACAGGGTATAATTCACCCCTCCACTTT | 17 | TRBJ1-6 | TRBV14 | TRBD1 | few
CASSPTTNTGELFF | TGCGCCAGCAGCCCCACAACGAACACCGGGGAGCTGTTTTTT | 14 | TRBJ2-2 | TRBV5-1 | . | few
CASSPDQRTDTQYF | TGTGCCAGCAGCCCGGATCAGAGGACAGATACGCAGTATTTT | 14 | TRBJ2-3 | TRBV5-4 | . | few
CASSLHSQETQYF | TGTGCCAGCAGCTTGCACAGTCAAGAGACCCAGTACTTC | 13 | TRBJ2-5 | TRBV5-5 | . | .
CAAQARGNTEAFF | TGTGCCGCCCAAGCCAGGGGGAACACTGAAGCTTTCTTT | 13 | TRBJ1-1 | TRBV25-1 | . | .
CASRGDRTNYGYTF | TGTGCCAGCAGGGGGGACAGAACTAACTATGGCTACACCTTC | 14 | TRBJ1-2 | TRBV6-1 | TRBD1 | .
CATREGFEQYF | TGTGCCACCAGGGAGGGTTTCGAGCAGTACTTC | 11 | TRBJ2-7 | TRBV6-5 | TRBD2 | .
CASSRGGSLTEAFF | TGTGCCAGTAGTCGAGGGGGCTCTTTGACAGAAGCTTTCTTT | 14 | TRBJ1-1 | TRBV19 | TRBD1 | few
CATSRDGGSEETQYF | TGTGCCACCAGCAGAGATGGAGGCAGCGAAGAGACCCAGTACTTC | 15 | TRBJ2-5 | TRBV15 | . | few
CASSESLRGGFNTEAFF | TGTGCCAGCAGTGAAAGTCTGAGAGGGGGCTTCAACACTGAAGCTTTCTTT | 17 | TRBJ1-1 | TRBV6-1 | TRBD1 | .
CASSPVIPGQGLNTEAFF | TGTGCCAGCTCACCAGTTATCCCGGGACAGGGCTTGAACACTGAAGCTTTCTTT | 18 | TRBJ1-1 | TRBV18 | TRBD1 | .
CASSGWTATNEKLFF | TGTGCCAGCAGCGGATGGACAGCAACTAATGAAAAACTGTTTTTT | 15 | TRBJ1-4 | TRBV7-9 | . | .
CASSFGQDTEAFF | TGTGCCAGCAGCTTCGGACAGGACACTGAAGCTTTCTTT | 13 | TRBJ1-1 | TRBV7-9 | TRBD1 | few
CSVGLRGNGYTF | TGCAGCGTTGGTCTCAGGGGAAACGGCTACACCTTC | 12 | TRBJ1-2 | TRBV29-1 | . | .
CASSLQGITEAFF | TGTGCCAGCAGCCTACAGGGGATCACTGAAGCTTTCTTT | 13 | TRBJ1-1 | TRBV14 | TRBD1 | few